Listed below are T cell receptor beta chains from one sample, sequenced in a study of T cells in Graves' hyperthyroidism and ophthalmopathy. TCRdb used MiXCR to reprocess the multiplex PCR reads, holding one entry per CDR3 protein. Counted here are approximately 560,000 distinct CDR3 sequences, about 45% occurring once; the ten biggest clones make up roughly 8.2%. The sample consisted of peripheral blood or thyroid tissue (not recorded which). The receptor source for this set is a woman aged 18-29 years with Graves' hyperthyroidism. CDR3s include the opening cysteine and the closing phenylalanine or tryptophan. The order of the fields is clone size, J gene, V gene, D gene, CDR3 protein, CDR3 DNA. The D gene is left open where the match is weak. Clone sizes are given selectively: once, few, many, or a class where the clone is expanded.

>few|TRBJ2-7|TRBV10-3|TRBD2
CASSGTSGRAYEQYF
TGTGCCAGCAGTGGGACTAGCGGGAGGGCTTACGAGCAGTACTTC
>-|TRBJ2-7|TRBV15|TRBD2
CATSRGTSGYEQYF
TGTGCCACCAGCAGAGGGACTAGCGGTTACGAGCAGTACTTC
>few|TRBJ2-7|TRBV5-1|-
CASSKDTGEQYF
TGCGCCAGCAGCAAGGACACGGGGGAGCAGTACTTC
>-|TRBJ1-2|TRBV14|TRBD1
CASSQDLTGEGYTF
TGTGCCAGCAGCCAAGATCTGACAGGGGAAGGCTACACCTTC
>few|TRBJ2-2|TRBV11-3|TRBD2
CASSPRTSGRTGELFF
TGTGCCAGCAGCCCTCGGACTAGCGGGCGTACCGGGGAGCTGTTTTTT
>-|TRBJ1-2|TRBV5-1|-
CASSWATETYGYTF
TGCGCCAGCAGCTGGGCGACAGAGACCTATGGCTACACCTTC
>many|TRBJ1-2|TRBV10-3|-
CAISEVSKDYGYTF
TGTGCCATCAGTGAGGTCAGCAAGGACTATGGCTACACCTTC
>many|TRBJ2-7|TRBV2|TRBD1
CASQQGTSYEQYF
TGTGCCAGCCAACAGGGGACCTCCTACGAGCAGTACTTC
>few|TRBJ1-1|TRBV25-1|-
CASSLFVNTEAFF
TGTGCCAGCAGTTTGTTCGTGAACACTGAAGCTTTCTTT
>many|TRBJ1-3|TRBV29-1|-
CSVPSSSGNTIYF
TGCAGCGTTCCCTCAAGCTCTGGAAACACCATATATTTT
>-|TRBJ2-5|TRBV2|-
CASRAGAGAAETQYF
TGTGCCAGTAGGGCCGGGGCAGGGGCGGCGGAGACCCAGTACTTC
>few|TRBJ1-5|TRBV7-9|-
CASSLGVSGDQPQHF
TGTGCCAGCAGCTTAGGGGTATCGGGAGATCAGCCCCAGCATTTT
>few|TRBJ2-2|TRBV19|-
CASSRKQSNTGELFF
TGTGCCAGTAGTAGGAAACAGAGTAACACCGGGGAGCTGTTTTTT
>few|TRBJ2-7|TRBV4-3|-
CASSPHAVSYEQYF
TGCGCCAGCAGCCCACACGCTGTTTCCTACGAGCAGTACTTC
>-|TRBJ1-6|TRBV2|-
CASSEYSRALHF
TGTGCCAGCAGTGAATATAGCAGGGCCCTCCACTTT
>-|TRBJ1-4|TRBV29-1|TRBD1
CSVSGQGTNEKLFF
TGCAGCGTTAGTGGACAGGGCACTAATGAAAAACTGTTTTTT
>-|TRBJ2-7|TRBV20-1|-
CSARPGRQGRRSYEQYF
TGCAGTGCTAGACCTGGACGCCAGGGGAGACGCTCCTACGAGCAGTACTTC
>-|TRBJ2-1|TRBV7-3|TRBD2
CASSSGTSGGHEQFF
TGTGCCAGCAGCTCCGGGACTAGCGGGGGCCATGAGCAGTTCTTC
>-|TRBJ2-5|TRBV7-4|-
CASSRTGSQETQYF
TGTGCCAGCAGCCGGACGGGGTCCCAAGAGACCCAGTACTTC
>few|TRBJ1-2|TRBV2|-
CASSLTGKGGYTF
TGTGCCAGCAGCCTTACAGGGAAGGGTGGCTACACCTTC
>-|TRBJ1-4|TRBV7-3|TRBD1
CAGSGPGQSNEKLFF
TGTGCCGGCAGCGGGCCGGGACAGTCAAATGAAAAACTGTTTTTT
>-|TRBJ2-3|TRBV20-1|TRBD2
CSARRTSGDTDTQYF
TGCAGTGCTAGACGGACTAGCGGGGACACAGATACGCAGTATTTT
>-|TRBJ2-7|TRBV10-3|-
CAISNSRRDGEQYF
TGTGCCATCAGTAACTCCAGAAGGGATGGCGAGCAGTACTTC
>-|TRBJ2-7|TRBV5-8|-
CASSLDLGNYEQYF
TGTGCCAGCAGCTTGGATCTAGGGAACTACGAGCAGTACTTC
>many|TRBJ1-1|TRBV29-1|-
CSVMGRQGNTEAFF
TGCAGCGTTATGGGTAGGCAGGGTAACACTGAAGCTTTCTTT
>-|TRBJ1-2|TRBV12-3/TRBV12-4|-
CASSPGAGQGPGYTF
TGTGCCAGCAGCCCGGGTGCGGGGCAGGGGCCAGGCTACACCTTC
>-|TRBJ1-2|TRBV7-3|TRBD1
CASSLTGTGRYGYTF
TGTGCCAGCAGTTTAACCGGGACAGGTCGATATGGCTACACCTTC
>few|TRBJ2-7|TRBV6-6|-
CASLGHRRSYEQYF
TGTGCCAGCCTAGGACACCGCCGCTCCTACGAGCAGTACTTC
>-|TRBJ1-4|TRBV25-1|TRBD1
CASRVMGTAGEKLFF
TGTGCCAGCAGAGTAATGGGGACAGCGGGGGAAAAACTGTTTTTT